These 24 T cell receptor beta chains share one sample of origin, sequenced in a study of spatial heterogeneity in lung cancer. TCRdb independently ran MiXCR on the 5' RACE reads; one entry per CDR3 protein. Among some 120,000 distinct CDR3 sequences listed, 12% were seen once. Time point in this sample: blood at routine non-recurrence follow-up after resection. Material for sequencing was whole RNA from tumor, nontumor lung or frozen PBMC, left unsorted. The sequences come from PBMCs, collected at follow-up. These receptors came from a male donor with early-stage non-small cell lung cancer.

The chain joins TRBV28 to TRBJ1-5; 12 bases match TRBD1. Trimming took 6 bases from V and 7 from J; bases not matched to a gene: 10. From germline, CDR1 is MDHEN and CDR2 SYDVKM. The CDR3 runs 16 residues. CDR3 sequence (DNA): TGTGCCAGCAGCTTACCGGGACAGGGGGCAGGACAGCCCCAGCATTTT. This sequence encodes CASSLPGQGAGQPQHF.

This clonotype came up a few times. V and J are TRBV5-1 and TRBJ1-2, with 8 nucleotides matching TRBD1. CDR1 is SGHRS and CDR2 is YFSETQ in the germline V gene. The length of the CDR3 is 14 residues. The trim removed 0 bases at V and 8 bases at J, leaving 6 bases unmatched. The CDR3 DNA reads TGCGCCAGCAGCTTGGGACAGGGGCTAGAGGGCTACACCTTC. This encodes CASSLGQGLEGYTF.

This clonotype was seen a handful of times. The V and J genes are TRBV18 and TRBJ2-5; D gene uncertain. CDR3 length: 13 amino acids. Per the germline V gene, CDR1 is KGHSH and CDR2 is LQKENI. Trimming removed 3 bases from V and 1 base from J, with 6 bases in between. CDR3 DNA: TGTGCCAGCTCACCGGGGTTCCAAGAGACCCAGTACTTC. Translation gives CASSPGFQETQYF. The whole variable domain, remainder taken from reference TRBV18 and TRBJ2-5, is NAGVMQNPRHLVRRRGQEARLRCSPMKGHSHVYWYRQLPEEGLKFMVYLQKENIIDESGMPKERFSAEFPKEGPSILRIQQVVRGDSAAYFCASSPGFQETQYFGPGTRLLVL.

This clonotype was observed many times. The V and J genes are TRBV28 and TRBJ2-6; no reliable D call. V lost 7 bases and J 0 bases, leaving 13 bases between the germline ends. The germline V gene encodes CDR1 MDHEN and CDR2 SYDVKM. The CDR3 runs 16 residues. The CDR3 loop is CASIIGGDSGANVLTF. DNA of the CDR3: TGTGCCAGCATCATAGGTGGGGACTCTGGGGCCAACGTCCTGACTTTC.

At least ten counts were recorded for this clonotype. The chain couples TRBV4-3 to TRBJ1-1; D gene uncertain. There are 17 residues in the CDR3. Germline CDR1 and CDR2: LGHNA and YSLEER. The V gene lost 0 bases and the J gene lost 5 bases, with 19 bases spanning the gap. The CDR3 region is CASSQDGWGLRKTEAFF. As DNA, the CDR3 is TGCGCCAGCAGCCAAGATGGGTGGGGTCTGCGTAAGACTGAAGCTTTCTTT.

This clonotype showed up just a few times. This chain connects TRBV28 to TRBJ2-2, with D perhaps being TRBD1 or TRBD2 (5 bases each). Germline CDR1 MDHEN, CDR2 SYDVKM. This CDR3 contains 16 residues. V was trimmed by 5 bases and J by 6 bases, leaving 19 bases between them. The CDR3 loop is CASSPAGSTKAGELFF. CDR3 sequence (DNA): TGTGCCAGCAGTCCAGCAGGGAGCACCAAAGCCGGGGAGCTGTTTTTT. The full variable domain, with the rest looked up from reference TRBV28 and TRBJ2-2, is DVKVTQSSRYLVKRTGEKVFLECVQDMDHENMFWYRQDPGLGLRLIYFSYDVKMKEKGDIPEGYSVSREKKERFSLILESASTNQTSMYLCASSPAGSTKAGELFFGEGSRLTVL.

This clonotype showed up just a few times. The chain uses TRBV2 and TRBJ2-6, with D uncertain. This CDR3 comprises 14 residues. Germline loops: CDR1 SNHLY, CDR2 FYNNEI. Trimming stripped 8 bases from V and 4 bases from J, with 12 bases between. The CDR3, as DNA: TGTGCCAGCGGTATGGGGTACGGGGCCAACGTCCTGACTTTC. This encodes CASGMGYGANVLTF.

This clonotype was counted a few times. This chain links TRBV6-1 with TRBJ2-3; TRBD2 agrees at 9 bases. CDR1 and CDR2 (germline): MNHNS, SASEGT. This CDR3 is 15 amino acids long. V was pared by 3 bases and J by 2 bases, with 3 bases of the junction left unmatched. As DNA, the CDR3 is TGTGCCAGCAGTGAGCTAGCGGGGCTCACAGATACGCAGTATTTT. It specifies CASSELAGLTDTQYF.

This clonotype was counted a few times. This chain joins TRBV28 and TRBJ1-2; no firm D call. Trimming pared 4 bases from V and 2 bases from J, leaving 11 bases between. The CDR3 sequence is 14 residues long. Germline V gives CDR1 MDHEN, CDR2 SYDVKM. CDR3 in amino acids: CASSYHSLNYGYTF. CDR3 DNA: TGTGCCAGCAGTTACCACAGTTTAAACTATGGCTACACCTTC.

This clonotype was detected a few times. The J gene is TRBJ2-1, the V gene TRBV7-2; perhaps TRBD1 as D (6 bases). There are 16 residues in the CDR3. V gave up 5 bases and J gave up 2 bases, with 16 bases separating them. The germline gives CDR1 SGHTA, CDR2 FQGNSA. The CDR3 bases are TGTGCCAGCAGCCTTTCCGGGACACGGGCCTACAATGAGCAGTTCTTC. Translating it yields CASSLSGTRAYNEQFF.

The chain recombines TRBV7-9 with TRBJ1-2; 9 bases agree with TRBD1. J was trimmed by 4 bases and V by 6 bases; bases with no gene match: 9. The germline gives CDR1 SEHNR, CDR2 FQNEAQ (reference sequence). The CDR3 sequence is 15 residues long. The CDR3 protein is CASSVMGQGFYGYTF. For the CDR3, the DNA is TGTGCCAGCAGTGTTATGGGACAGGGTTTCTATGGCTACACCTTC.

The V gene is TRBV2, the J gene TRBJ1-3, with D uncertain. V was clipped by 7 bases and J by 0 bases, with 7 bases between them. This CDR3 contains 13 residues. Germline V lookup: CDR1 SNHLY, CDR2 FYNNEI. As DNA, the CDR3 is TGTGCCAGCAATGGGAACTCTGGAAACACCATATATTTT. Its protein product is CASNGNSGNTIYF.

This rearrangement joins TRBV18 to TRBJ2-1; TRBD2 aligns across 14 bases. Germline V CDR1 and CDR2: KGHSH, LQKENI. Germline trimming cut 5 bases from V and 8 bases from J; bases unmatched to any gene: 8. This CDR3 comprises 16 residues. The CDR3 DNA reads TGTGCCAGCTCAACTTACGGGACTAGCGGGGGAGATGAGCAGTTCTTC. Protein product: CASSTYGTSGGDEQFF.

There are a few counts of this clonotype. The J gene is TRBJ2-3, the V gene TRBV10-3, with TRBD2 identical over 7 bases. CDR3 length: 15 amino acids. The J segment lost 4 bases and the V segment lost 10 bases, leaving 14 bases of the junction unmatched. Germline lookup yields CDR1 ENHRY and CDR2 SYGVKD. DNA of the CDR3: TGTGCCACGACTAGCAAGGTGGCCCCCCCAGATACGCAGTATTTT. Translation gives CATTSKVAPPDTQYF.

This clonotype was observed many times. The chain recombines TRBV7-9 with TRBJ2-7, with D unresolved. The V gene lost 2 bases and the J gene lost 7 bases, with 9 bases spanning the gap. Per the germline V gene, CDR1 is SEHNR and CDR2 is FQNEAQ (reference sequence). The CDR3 sequence is 12 residues long. CDR3 in amino acids: CASSLQLAEQYF. The DNA of the CDR3 is TGTGCCAGCAGCTTACAACTTGCGGAGCAGTACTTC.

The sample holds many counts of this clonotype. The V gene is TRBV2, the J gene TRBJ2-1; 12 bases map to TRBD2. Per the germline V gene, CDR1 is SNHLY and CDR2 is FYNNEI. Trimming took 6 bases from V and 5 from J; bases not matched to a gene: 5. The CDR3 runs 15 residues. Written as DNA, the CDR3 is TGTGCCAGCAGGCGACTAGCGGGGGCCAACAATGAGCAGTTCTTC. This sequence encodes CASRRLAGANNEQFF.

This clonotype was recorded many times. The rearrangement joins TRBV7-9 to TRBJ1-2; TRBD1 matches 7 bases. V was clipped by 6 bases and J by 0 bases; unmatched bases: 7. The CDR3 has 15 amino acids. Germline V gives CDR1 SEHNR, CDR2 FQNEAQ (reference sequence). This CDR3 reads CASSSGQPPNYGYTF. The CDR3 nucleotides are TGTGCCAGCAGTTCGGGACAGCCTCCTAACTATGGCTACACCTTC.

This clonotype was seen ten or more times. This chain links TRBV4-1 with TRBJ1-4, with D possibly matching TRBD1 (6 bases). Trimming cost V 2 bases and J 10 bases, with 14 bases left between them. Germline CDR1 and CDR2: MGHRA and YSYEKL. The CDR3 spans 14 residues. The CDR3: CASSQLGGPGKLFF. The CDR3 DNA sequence: TGCGCCAGCAGCCAACTGGGGGGGCCTGGAAAACTGTTTTTT.

This clonotype came up many times. The rearrangement joins TRBV7-9 to TRBJ1-1; maybe TRBD1 (5 bases). Germline loops: CDR1 SEHNR, CDR2 FQNEAQ (reference sequence). V was pared by 2 bases and J by 1 base, with 5 bases between. The length of the CDR3 is 13 residues. The CDR3 loop is CASSLQGNTEAFF. In DNA, the CDR3 is TGTGCCAGCAGCTTACAGGGGAACACTGAAGCTTTCTTT.

This clonotype appeared many times. V gene TRBV29-1 combines with J gene TRBJ2-4; no clear D gene. The V gene's germline CDR1 is SQVTM and CDR2 ANQGSEA. V was pared by 4 bases and J by 9 bases, with 16 bases between. The CDR3 runs 13 residues. The CDR3 sequence is CSVVGKGWGIQYF. CDR3 sequence (DNA): TGCAGCGTTGTGGGAAAGGGATGGGGCATTCAGTACTTC.

The rearrangement joins TRBV2 to TRBJ1-2; D perhaps matches TRBD1 (6 bases). This CDR3 contains 13 residues. V shed 11 bases and J shed 3 bases, with 16 bases lying between them. The germline V gene encodes CDR1 SNHLY and CDR2 FYNNEI. As DNA, the CDR3 is TGTGCCGGAAGACCTGGACAGTACTATGGCTACACCTTC. This encodes CAGRPGQYYGYTF.

This clonotype was seen many times. CDR3 sequence: CASRAPRAGEQYF. DNA for the CDR3: TGTGCCAGCAGGGCCCCACGAGCGGGGGAGCAGTACTTC. This chain links TRBV28 with TRBJ2-7, with 7 bases aligning to TRBD2. Germline values: CDR1 MDHEN, CDR2 SYDVKM. CDR3 length equals 13 residues. Unmatched junction bases numbered 9, after V lost 6 bases and J lost 7 bases.

This clonotype has more than one count but fewer than ten. The genes are TRBV6-1 and TRBJ2-3; D is perhaps TRBD1 (6 bases). The CDR3 consists of 18 residues. Per the germline V gene, CDR1 is MNHNS and CDR2 is SASEGT. V shed 0 bases and J shed 3 bases, with 19 bases lying between them. CDR3 sequence: CASSEAQTYRAVTDTQYF. The CDR3 DNA is TGTGCCAGCAGTGAAGCGCAGACCTACAGGGCAGTGACAGATACGCAGTATTTT.

This clonotype was counted only a few times. The rearrangement joins TRBV11-2 to TRBJ2-1, with TRBD2 matching 10 bases. This CDR3 has 17 amino acids. Germline assignment: CDR1 SGHAT and CDR2 FQNNGV. V gave up 1 base and J gave up 2 bases; unmatched junction bases: 5. CDR3 sequence (DNA): TGTGCCAGCAGCTTAGTAGCTAGCGGGGGAACCTACAATGAGCAGTTCTTC. Translation gives CASSLVASGGTYNEQFF.